The clone carrying this T cell receptor (beta chain) was observed a handful of times. The CDR3 extends over 13 amino acids. Trimming left V 6 bases short and J 8 bases short, with 16 bases between. This entry belongs to a study of patients and donors after allogeneic stem cell transplantation. MiXCR, applied by TCRdb to the RT-PCR reads, yields one record per CDR3 protein. This sample has 920,000 or so distinct CDR3 sequences, with roughly 18% found just once. The TCR comes from a human donor who was either an allogeneic HSCT recipient or a stem cell or donor lymphocyte infusion donor (not recorded which). It is not recorded whose cells these are; they may come from a transplant donor. The sequencing sample was made of blood, either unsorted or a sorted T cell fraction (not recorded which). V is TRBV12-3 or TRBV12-4 and J is TRBJ1-2, with D possibly matching TRBD1 (5 bases). CDR3 nucleotide sequence: TGTGCCAGCAGCCAACCTGACAGAAGCGGCTACACCTTC. The encoded protein is CASSQPDRSGYTF.